The T cell receptor beta chain described here comes from a study of blood T cell repertoires in COVID-19. Clones were sequenced by immunoSEQ multiplex PCR, and TCRdb holds only the in-frame ones, with some missing. The sample carries fewer than 200,000 clones, roughly 80% recorded once. The source of this sequence is a woman between 40 and 55 years old with COVID-19, enrolled during active disease. Sequenced input: peripheral blood.

Here the CDR3 reads CASSLSMGEAYNEQFF. The DNA for the CDR3 is TGTGCCAGCAGCTTAAGTATGGGAGAAGCATACAATGAGCAGTTCTTC. The chain employs TRBV7-9 and TRBJ2-1, with a possible D match to TRBD2 (5 bases). Germline V gives CDR1 SEHNR, CDR2 FQNEAQ (reference sequence). The CDR3 extends over 16 amino acids. V dropped 2 bases and J dropped 4 bases, with 15 bases sitting between them.